This is a list of T cell receptor beta chains from one sample in a study of blood T cell repertoires in COVID-19. The table came from immunoSEQ multiplex PCR; TCRdb's copy has only in-frame clones and leaves some out. Of approximately 190,000 clones detected, roughly nine tenths appear once; the ten largest clones hold 2.1%. Sequenced sample: peripheral blood. Receptors were obtained from a man aged 65-85 years with active or convalescent COVID-19. CDR3s include the opening cysteine and the closing phenylalanine or tryptophan. D genes are given only for firm matches. Only some rows state a clone size, as once, few, many or a class for expanded clones.

j_call clone_size v_call d_call cdr3_nt cdr3_aa
TRBJ2-7 NA TRBV7-9 NA TGTGCCAGCAGCTTAGCGCTCTCGGCGTCTCGCGGCAGGGGCGAGCAGTACTTC CASSLALSASRGRGEQYF
TRBJ2-3 NA TRBV5-1 TRBD1 TGCGCCAGCAGCTTGGGAGGACAGGGGATCACAGATACGCAGTATTTT CASSLGGQGITDTQYF
TRBJ1-1 few TRBV10-3 NA TGTGCCATCAGTGATGTGGGCCAAGCTTTCTTT CAISDVGQAFF
TRBJ1-2 NA TRBV28 NA TGTGCCACCCTCTGGGGGCCGGAGGGCTACACCTTC CATLWGPEGYTF
TRBJ1-4 NA TRBV7-9 NA TGTGCCAGCAGCCAGGCGGGGACGGAAAAACTGTTTTTT CASSQAGTEKLFF
TRBJ2-7 NA TRBV28 NA TGTGCCAGCAGTTTTTCGGCTAGCGTATCCTACGAGCAGTACTTC CASSFSASVSYEQYF
TRBJ2-7 NA TRBV7-2 TRBD1 TGTGCCAGCAGCTACGCCGGACAGGGGGGCTACGAGCAGTACTTC CASSYAGQGGYEQYF
TRBJ1-4 few TRBV27 TRBD1 TGTGCCAGCAGTCCTCGACAGGGTCGCACTAATGAAAAACTGTTTTTT CASSPRQGRTNEKLFF
TRBJ1-6 NA TRBV28 TRBD1 TGTGCCAGCAGTGAAAGGACAGGGGGACATAATTCACCCCTCCACTTT CASSERTGGHNSPLHF
TRBJ1-2 NA TRBV28 TRBD1 TGTGCCAGCAGTAAGGACAGGGTTGAGCGTGGCTACACCTTC CASSKDRVERGYTF
TRBJ2-2 NA TRBV7-6 TRBD2 TGTGCCAGCAGATCTGCTAGCGGGGGGGCCGGGGAGCTGTTTTTT CASRSASGGAGELFF
TRBJ1-1 NA TRBV5-6 TRBD1 TGTGCCAGCAGCTCATGGTACAGGGGACGGAGGAACACTGAAGCTTTCTTT CASSSWYRGRRNTEAFF
TRBJ2-7 NA TRBV6-6 TRBD2 TGTGCCAGCAGTCACATTAGCGGGGTCAATTTGGAGCAGTACTTC CASSHISGVNLEQYF
TRBJ1-6 NA TRBV6-5 NA TGTGCCAGCAGTTACTCTGTGCAACAAGGGGATTCACCCCTCCACTTT CASSYSVQQGDSPLHF
TRBJ1-3 NA TRBV9 TRBD1 TGTGCCAGCAGCGTAGGACAGGGGGAGGCTGGAAACACCATATATTTT CASSVGQGEAGNTIYF
TRBJ2-1 NA TRBV27 TRBD2 TGTGCCAGCAGTTCCGGACTAGCGGGATACAATGAGCAGTTCTTC CASSSGLAGYNEQFF
TRBJ2-3 NA TRBV5-4 NA TGTGCCAGCACCCCGCGGGTGGCAGGGGGGATGGGAGATACGCAGTATTTT CASTPRVAGGMGDTQYF
TRBJ2-5 NA TRBV6-2/TRBV6-3 TRBD2 TGTGCCAGCAGTCTACTAGCGGGAGCTATCCAAGAGACCCAGTACTTC CASSLLAGAIQETQYF
TRBJ2-6 NA TRBV5-1 NA TGCGCCAGCAGCTGGGGTGGACAGTCTGGGGCCAACGTCCTGACTTTC CASSWGGQSGANVLTF
TRBJ2-3 NA TRBV27 NA TGTGCCAGCAGTTTACCCCCAAAAGATACGCAGTATTTT CASSLPPKDTQYF
TRBJ2-5 NA TRBV11-3 NA TGTGCCAGCAGCTTAGGCCGGGACTCCAAGACCCAGTACTTC CASSLGRDSKTQYF
TRBJ1-5 NA TRBV7-2 TRBD1 TGTGCCAGCAGCCAGGGGGGCGGGAAGAATCAGCCCCAGCATTTT CASSQGGGKNQPQHF
TRBJ2-1 once TRBV9 TRBD2 TGTGCCAGCAGCGTCGGACTAGCGGGAGGCAATGAGCAGTTCTTC CASSVGLAGGNEQFF
TRBJ1-2 NA TRBV4-3 NA TGCGCCAGCAGCCGAATGACAGGCGGAGCTAACTATGGCTACACCTTC CASSRMTGGANYGYTF
TRBJ1-6 NA TRBV15 NA TGTGCCACCAGCGCTCCTATCTCACCCCTCCACTTT CATSAPISPLHF
TRBJ2-5 NA TRBV30 NA TGTGCCTGGAGTGCAGCATTGGCGGGGGCGAAGACCCAGTACTTC CAWSAALAGAKTQYF
TRBJ2-2 once TRBV7-2 TRBD2 TGTGCCAGCAGCTGGGGGTTAGCGGGAGGAGCCGGGGAGCTGTTTTTT CASSWGLAGGAGELFF
TRBJ2-7 NA TRBV28 NA TGTGCCAGCAGGGACAAGGGCTACGAGCAGTACTTC CASRDKGYEQYF
TRBJ2-7 NA TRBV28 TRBD1 TGTGCCAGCAGTTCGGCAGGGGGCGTCGAGCAGTACTTC CASSSAGGVEQYF
TRBJ1-3 NA TRBV2 TRBD1 TGTGCCAGCAGGGGACCGGGACAGCTCTCTGGAAACACCATATATTTT CASRGPGQLSGNTIYF
TRBJ1-6 NA TRBV24-1 TRBD1 TGTGCCACCAGCTGGACAGGGGGAAGCTCACCCCTCCACTTT CATSWTGGSSPLHF
TRBJ1-1 NA TRBV5-6 NA TGTGCCAGCAGCTTGACGGGTCTGAACACTGAAGCTTTCTTT CASSLTGLNTEAFF
TRBJ2-7 NA TRBV11-3 TRBD1 TGTGCCAGCAGCCACGGGACAGGGCGAACCCACGAGCAGTACTTC CASSHGTGRTHEQYF
TRBJ2-5 few TRBV10-3 NA TGTGCCATCAGCCCGACTAGTCAAGAGACCCAGTACTTC CAISPTSQETQYF